This TCR beta chain emerged from a study of shared clonotypes between healthy human individuals. Study at large: CD4 naive and CD4 memory each took three plates per donor, while CD8 naive took two and CD8 memory one.

Germline CDR1 is SGHDT and CDR2 is YYEEEE. The V segment lost 4 bases and the J segment 1 base; nucleotides outside the gene matches: 11. The length of the CDR3 is 17 residues. Sequenced by immunoSEQ multiplex PCR; TCRdb stores in-frame clones only, minus some. The sample yields roughly 1,000,000 clones, about 84% seen once. The donor population consisted of healthy HIV-negative adults with no recent acute infections or vaccinations. The rearrangement links TRBV5-6 to TRBJ2-3; 8 bases align to TRBD1. Specimen: memory CD4+ T cells from PBMCs. The subset here: CD45RA-negative fraction. This TCR was sampled from a young man in good health. Some clones in this sample may be carry-over from other donors' samples. CDR3 sequence (DNA): TGTGCCAGCAGCGACTACACAGGGGGGTGGGGCACAGATACGCAGTATTTT. This codes for CASSDYTGGWGTDTQYF.